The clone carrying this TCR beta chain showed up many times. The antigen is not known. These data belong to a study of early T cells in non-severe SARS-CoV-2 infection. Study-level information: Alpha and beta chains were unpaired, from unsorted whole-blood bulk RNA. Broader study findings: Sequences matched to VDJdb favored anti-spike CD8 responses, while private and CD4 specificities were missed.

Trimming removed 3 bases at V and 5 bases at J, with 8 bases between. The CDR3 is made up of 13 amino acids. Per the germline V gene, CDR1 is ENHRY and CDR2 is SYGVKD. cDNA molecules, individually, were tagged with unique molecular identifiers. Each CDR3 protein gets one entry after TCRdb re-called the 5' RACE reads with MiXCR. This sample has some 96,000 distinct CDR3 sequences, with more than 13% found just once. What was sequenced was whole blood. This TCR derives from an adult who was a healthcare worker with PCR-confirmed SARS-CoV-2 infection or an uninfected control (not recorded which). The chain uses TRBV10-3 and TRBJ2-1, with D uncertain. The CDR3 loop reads CAISDRTDNEQFF. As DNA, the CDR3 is TGTGCCATCAGTGATAGGACGGACAATGAGCAGTTCTTC.